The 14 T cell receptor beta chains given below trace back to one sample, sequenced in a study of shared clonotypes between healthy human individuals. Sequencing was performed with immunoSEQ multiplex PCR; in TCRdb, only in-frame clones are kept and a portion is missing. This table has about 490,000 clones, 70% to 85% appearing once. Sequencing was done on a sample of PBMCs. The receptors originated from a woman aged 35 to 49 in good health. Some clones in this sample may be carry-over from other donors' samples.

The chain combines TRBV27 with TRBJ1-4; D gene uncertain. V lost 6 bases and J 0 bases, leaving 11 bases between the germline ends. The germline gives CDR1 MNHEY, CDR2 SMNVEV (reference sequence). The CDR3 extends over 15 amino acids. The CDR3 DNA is TGTGCCAGCAGCAGCCAGAGTTCAACTAATGAAAAACTGTTTTTT. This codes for CASSSQSSTNEKLFF.

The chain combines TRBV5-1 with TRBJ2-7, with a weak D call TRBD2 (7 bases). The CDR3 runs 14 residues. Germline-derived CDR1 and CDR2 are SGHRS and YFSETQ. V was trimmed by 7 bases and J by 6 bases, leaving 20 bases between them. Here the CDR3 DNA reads TGCGCCAGCTGGGGGGCGGGAGCCCTAGCCGAGCAGTACTTC. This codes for CASWGAGALAEQYF.

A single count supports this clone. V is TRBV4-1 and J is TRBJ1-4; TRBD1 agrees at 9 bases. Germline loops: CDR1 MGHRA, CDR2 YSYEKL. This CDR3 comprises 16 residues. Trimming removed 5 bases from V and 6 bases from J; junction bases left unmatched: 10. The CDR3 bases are TGCGCCAGCAGCAACCGGGACAGGGACGGAGATGAAAAACTGTTTTTT. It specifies CASSNRDRDGDEKLFF.

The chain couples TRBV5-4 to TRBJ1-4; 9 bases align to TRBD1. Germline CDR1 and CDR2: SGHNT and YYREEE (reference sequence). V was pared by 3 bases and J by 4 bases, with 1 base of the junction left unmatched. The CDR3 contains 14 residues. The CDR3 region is CASSSGQGNEKLFF. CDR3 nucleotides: TGTGCCAGCAGCTCGGGACAGGGTAATGAAAAACTGTTTTTT.

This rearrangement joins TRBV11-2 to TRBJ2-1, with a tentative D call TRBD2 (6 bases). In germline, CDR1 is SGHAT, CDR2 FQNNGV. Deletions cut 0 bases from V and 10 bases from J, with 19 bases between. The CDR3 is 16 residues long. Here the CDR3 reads CASSLDATGAAREQFF. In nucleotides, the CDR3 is TGTGCCAGCAGCTTAGATGCGACGGGAGCCGCCCGCGAGCAGTTCTTC.

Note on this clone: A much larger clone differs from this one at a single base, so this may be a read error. The CDR3 loop reads CASSQKETQYF. CDR3 DNA sequence: TGTGCCAGCAGCCAAAAAGAGACCCAGTACTTC. This chain links TRBV7-9 with TRBJ2-5; D is ambiguous. Germline CDR1 SEHNR, CDR2 FQNEAQ (reference sequence). The CDR3 runs 11 residues. V lost 5 bases to trimming and J lost 3 bases, with 4 bases between them. The full variable domain, with the rest looked up from reference TRBV7-9 and TRBJ2-5, is DTGVSQNPRHKITKRGQNVTFRCDPISEHNRLYWYRQTLGQGPEFLTYFQNEAQLEKSRLLSDRFSAERPKGSFSTLEIQRTEQGDSAMYLCASSQKETQYFGPGTRLLVL.

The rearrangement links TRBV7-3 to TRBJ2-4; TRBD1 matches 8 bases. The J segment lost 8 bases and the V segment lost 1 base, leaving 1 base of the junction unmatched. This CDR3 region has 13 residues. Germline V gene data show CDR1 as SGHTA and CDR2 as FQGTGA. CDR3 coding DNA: TGTGCCAGCAGCTTAAACAGGGGGGACATTCAGTACTTC. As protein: CASSLNRGDIQYF.

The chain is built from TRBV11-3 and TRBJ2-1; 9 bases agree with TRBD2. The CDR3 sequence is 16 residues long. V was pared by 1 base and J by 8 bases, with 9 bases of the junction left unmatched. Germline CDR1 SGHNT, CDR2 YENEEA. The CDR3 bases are TGTGCCAGCAGCTTAGGGGGCGGGAGGGCCTGGCATGAGCAGTTCTTC. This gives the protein CASSLGGGRAWHEQFF.

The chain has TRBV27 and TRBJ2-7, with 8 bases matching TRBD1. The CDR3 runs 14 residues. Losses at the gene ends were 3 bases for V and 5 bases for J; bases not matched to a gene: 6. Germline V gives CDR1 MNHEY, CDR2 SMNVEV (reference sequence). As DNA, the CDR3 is TGTGCCAGCAGTTTTTTCAGGGGGCGAAACGAGCAGTACTTC. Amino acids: CASSFFRGRNEQYF.

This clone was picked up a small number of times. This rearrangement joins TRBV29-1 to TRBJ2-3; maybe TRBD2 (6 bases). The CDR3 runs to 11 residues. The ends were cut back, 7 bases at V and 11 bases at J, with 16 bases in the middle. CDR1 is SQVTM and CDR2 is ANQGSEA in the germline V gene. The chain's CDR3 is CSAGRGRMQYF. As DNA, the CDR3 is TGCAGCGCCGGTCGGGGGAGGATGCAGTATTTT.

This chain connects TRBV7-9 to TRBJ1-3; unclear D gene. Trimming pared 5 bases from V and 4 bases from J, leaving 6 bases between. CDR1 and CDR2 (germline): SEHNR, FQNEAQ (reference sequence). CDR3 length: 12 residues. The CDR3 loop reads CASSPIGNTIYF. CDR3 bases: TGTGCCAGCAGCCCAATCGGAAACACCATATATTTT.

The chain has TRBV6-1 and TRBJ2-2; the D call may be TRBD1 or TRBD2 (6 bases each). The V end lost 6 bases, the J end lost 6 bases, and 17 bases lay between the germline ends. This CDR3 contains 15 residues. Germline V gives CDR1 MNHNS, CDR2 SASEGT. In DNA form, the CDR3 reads TGTGCCAGCAGCCGGGGGCGGAGCGACCCCGGGGAGCTGTTTTTT. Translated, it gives CASSRGRSDPGELFF.

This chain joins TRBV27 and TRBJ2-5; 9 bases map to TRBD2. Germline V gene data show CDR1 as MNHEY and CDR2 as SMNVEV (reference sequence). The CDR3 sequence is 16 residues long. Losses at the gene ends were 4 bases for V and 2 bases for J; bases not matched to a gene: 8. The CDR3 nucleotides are TGTGCCAGCAGTTCCCTTAGCGGGAGCTTTCAAGAGACCCAGTACTTC. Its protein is CASSSLSGSFQETQYF.

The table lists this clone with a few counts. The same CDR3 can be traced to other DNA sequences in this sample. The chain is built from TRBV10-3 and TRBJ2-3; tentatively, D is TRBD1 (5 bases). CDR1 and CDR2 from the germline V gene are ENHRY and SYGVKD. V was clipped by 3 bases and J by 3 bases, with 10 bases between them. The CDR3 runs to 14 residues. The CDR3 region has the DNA TGTGCCATCAGTGACAGGGATCTGACAGATACGCAGTATTTT. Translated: CAISDRDLTDTQYF.